This T cell receptor (beta chain) was identified during a study of vaccination effects on CD4 cells after COVID-19 (dated by TCRdb to between 2021 and 2024). With respect to the entire study: Across the study, the median time from the second dose to post-vaccine sampling was 72 days (range 14 to 241). SARS-CoV-2 spike-specific CD4+ TCR repertoires were compared before and after mRNA vaccination in COVID-19 convalescent patients and in infection-naive vaccine recipients. A total of 10 COVID-19 convalescent patients and several SARS-CoV-2-naive healthy vaccine recipients were included in the full study. Cultures from other donors in the study were sequenced with the Oncomine TCR Beta short-read assay on an Illumina iSeq 100. What the study reported, not specific to this receptor: Among healthy vaccine recipients, nearly all vaccine-induced clones were SARS-CoV-2 mono-reactive, and just 1 of 255 was cross-reactive with common cold coronaviruses. The study was limited by a small number of convalescent patients and lacked early post-infection timepoints. At late post-vaccination timepoints, both infection-induced and vaccine-induced clones showed marked clonal contraction, consistent with waning T cell responses.

To identify antigen-specific CD4+ T cell clonotypes by their expansion, the ViraFEST assay first stimulated PBMC with viral peptide pools and then applied TCR sequencing. After 10 to 11 days of culture, CD4+ T cells were isolated with the EasySep CD4+ T cell isolation kit. Two doses of either the BNT162b2 or the mRNA-1273 mRNA SARS-CoV-2 vaccine were administered to participants. Healthy vaccine recipients had no prior SARS-CoV-2 infection, confirmed by negative nucleocapsid antibodies before and after vaccination. About 2 million PBMC per well were cultured in IMDM with 5% human AB serum, roughly 10 IU/ml IL-2 and gentamicin, plus 10 ug/ml peptides. On days 3 and 7, half of the culture medium was replaced with fresh IL-2-containing medium. Unless noted otherwise, every peptide stimulation condition was cultured in triplicate wells. Using Ficoll-Paque Plus gradient centrifugation, PBMC were separated from whole blood and then either used fresh or cryopreserved at -140C. Overlapping peptide pools spanned the spike proteins of SARS-CoV-2 and the common cold coronaviruses HCoV-NL63, HCoV-OC43 and HCoV-229E. Genomic DNA was extracted from cultured CD4+ T cells with the QIAamp micro DNA kit.

As to this clone: No antigen is known for it. No qualities accompany the bases; no much larger clone lies one base away.

Germline trimming: 0 bases from V, 6 bases from J; junction bases outside gene matches: 11. Taken from cysteine to phenylalanine, the CDR3 has 17 residues. The DNA shown is the 51-base CDR3, in frame from base 1. The germline V gene provides CDR1 SGHNT and CDR2 YENEEA. Library construction relied on the immunoSEQ multiplex PCR assay. DNA from the cultured and isolated CD4+ T cells underwent TCR beta CDR3 sequencing. The authors' analysis ran thus. Non-productive TCR sequences were removed, reads were trimmed to the CDR3 region, and CDR3s of at least 7 amino acids were retained. The MANAFEST web app was used to pick out antigen-specific clonotypes by comparing their expansion in peptide wells with that in reference cultures. For clones to be considered positive, expansion at FDR<0.05 versus reference and all other wells, an odds ratio above 5, and a frequency above 0.1% in two replicate wells were required. A clonotype was defined as cross-reactive if the clonotype was significantly expanded both in SARS-CoV-2 spike wells and in at least one common cold coronavirus spike condition. CDR3 similarity was assessed by Levenshtein distance using the stringdist R package, and unrooted trees were constructed with ape in R 3.6.1. TCRdb took this table from immuneACCESS and kept in-frame rearrangements with V and J called. Such tables lack part of the clones; where checked against another copy, unresolved V genes explain under half of the gap, and the rest is unexplained. Clone size and the V and J calls come from that table; the DNA yielded D and trimming. The sample profile shows about 32,000 clones; 65% to 75% of them were found once. 9% to 15% of the sample goes to the ten largest clones.

The sequence came from a human donor who received a COVID-19 vaccine. This specimen was CD4+ T cells from PBMCs cultured with HCoV-229E spike peptides, taken after COVID-19 vaccination. The cell subset or site label on this specimen signifies: HCoV-229E spike overlapping peptide pool stimulation. The chain employs TRBV11-3 and TRBJ2-5, with TRBD2 matching 9 junction bases. The sequenced DNA: TGTGCCAGCAGCTTAGACGGCAACGCGGGAGGGTCAAAGACCCAGTACTTC. Translated, this is CASSLDGNAGGSKTQYF.